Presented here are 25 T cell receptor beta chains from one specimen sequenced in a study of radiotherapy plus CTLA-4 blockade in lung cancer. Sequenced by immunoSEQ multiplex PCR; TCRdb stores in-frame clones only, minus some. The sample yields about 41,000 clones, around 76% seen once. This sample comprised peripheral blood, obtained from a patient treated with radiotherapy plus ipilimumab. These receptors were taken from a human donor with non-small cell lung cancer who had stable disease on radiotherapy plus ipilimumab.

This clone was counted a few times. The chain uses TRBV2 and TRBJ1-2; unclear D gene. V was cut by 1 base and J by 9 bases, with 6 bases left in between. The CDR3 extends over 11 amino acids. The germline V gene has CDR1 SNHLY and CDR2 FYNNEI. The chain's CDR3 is CASSEDGRYTF. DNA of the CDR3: TGTGCCAGCAGTGAAGATGGGCGCTACACCTTC.

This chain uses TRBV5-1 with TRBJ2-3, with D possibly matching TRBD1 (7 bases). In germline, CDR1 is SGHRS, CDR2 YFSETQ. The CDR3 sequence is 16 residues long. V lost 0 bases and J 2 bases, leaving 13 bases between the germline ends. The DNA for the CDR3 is TGCGCCAGCAGCTTGGTGGGCAGGGGGGACACAGATACGCAGTATTTT. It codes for CASSLVGRGDTDTQYF. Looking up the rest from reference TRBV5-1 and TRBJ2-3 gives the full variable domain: KAGVTQTPRYLIKTRGQQVTLSCSPISGHRSVSWYQQTPGQGLQFLFEYFSETQRNKGNFPGRFSGRQFSNSRSEMNVSTLELGDSALYLCASSLVGRGDTDTQYFGPGTRLTVL.

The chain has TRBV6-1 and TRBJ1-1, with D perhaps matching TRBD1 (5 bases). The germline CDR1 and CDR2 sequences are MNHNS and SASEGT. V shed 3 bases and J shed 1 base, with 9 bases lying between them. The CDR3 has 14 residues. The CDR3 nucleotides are TGTGCCAGCAGTGAGCTTAGGGGGAACACTGAAGCTTTCTTT. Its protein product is CASSELRGNTEAFF.

Written as DNA, the CDR3 is TGTGCCAGCAGCTTAGTTGGACAGGGTTTACAGCCCCAGCATTTT. It encodes CASSLVGQGLQPQHF. The gene calls are TRBV7-9 and TRBJ1-5, with 8 bases fitting TRBD1. This CDR3 region has 15 residues. The germline CDR1 and CDR2 sequences are SEHNR and FQNEAQ (reference sequence). V dropped 1 base and J dropped 7; count of bases not matched to a gene: 6.

CDR3 sequence: CASSLESAYMNTEAFF. The CDR3 DNA reads TGTGCCAGCAGCTTAGAGTCAGCTTACATGAACACTGAAGCTTTCTTT. The chain is built from TRBV7-3 and TRBJ1-1; D is undetermined. CDR1 and CDR2 from the germline V gene are SGHTA and FQGTGA. The V end lost 2 bases, the J end lost 0 bases, and 13 bases lay between the germline ends. The CDR3 is 16 residues long.

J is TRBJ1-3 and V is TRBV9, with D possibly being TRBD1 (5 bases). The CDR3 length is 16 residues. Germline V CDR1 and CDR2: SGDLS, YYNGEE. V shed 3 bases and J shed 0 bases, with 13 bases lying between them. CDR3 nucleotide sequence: TGTGCCAGCAGCGCTGGGGACGTCCGCTCTGGAAACACCATATATTTT. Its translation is CASSAGDVRSGNTIYF.

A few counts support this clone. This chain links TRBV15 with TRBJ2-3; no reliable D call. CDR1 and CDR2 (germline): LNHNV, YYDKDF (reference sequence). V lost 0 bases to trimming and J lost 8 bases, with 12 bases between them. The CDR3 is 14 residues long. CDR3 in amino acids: CATSRDAESGTQYF. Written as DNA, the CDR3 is TGTGCCACCAGCAGAGATGCAGAATCGGGTACGCAGTATTTT. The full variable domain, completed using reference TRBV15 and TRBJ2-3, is DAMVIQNPRYQVTQFGKPVTLSCSQTLNHNVMYWYQQKSSQAPKLLFHYYDKDFNNEADTPDNFQSRRPNTSFCFLDIRSPGLGDTAMYLCATSRDAESGTQYFGPGTRLTVL.

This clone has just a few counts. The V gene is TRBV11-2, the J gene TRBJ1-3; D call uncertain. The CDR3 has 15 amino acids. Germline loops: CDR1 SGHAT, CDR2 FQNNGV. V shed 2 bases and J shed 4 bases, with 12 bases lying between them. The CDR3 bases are TGTGCCAGCAGCTTAAGCTCCCTTCGGGGAAACACCATATATTTT. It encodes CASSLSSLRGNTIYF.

The CDR3 protein is CASSLGAYNEQFF. The CDR3 DNA sequence: TGTGCCAGCAGCTTAGGCGCCTACAATGAGCAGTTCTTC. This rearrangement joins TRBV11-2 to TRBJ2-1; D unclear. V lost 1 base and J 2 bases, leaving 3 bases between the germline ends. This CDR3 is 13 amino acids long. Germline assignment: CDR1 SGHAT and CDR2 FQNNGV.

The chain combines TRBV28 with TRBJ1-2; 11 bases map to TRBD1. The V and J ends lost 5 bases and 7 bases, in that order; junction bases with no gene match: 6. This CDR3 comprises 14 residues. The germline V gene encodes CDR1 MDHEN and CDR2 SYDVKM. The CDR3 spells CASSTDRGLRGYTF. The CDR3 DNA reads TGTGCCAGCAGTACGGACAGGGGGCTTCGTGGCTACACCTTC.

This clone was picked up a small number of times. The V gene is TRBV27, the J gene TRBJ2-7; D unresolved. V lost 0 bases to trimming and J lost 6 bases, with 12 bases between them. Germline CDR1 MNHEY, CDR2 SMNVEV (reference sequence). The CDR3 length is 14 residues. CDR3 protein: CASSLSIGKFEQYF. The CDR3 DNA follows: TGTGCCAGCAGTTTATCGATAGGTAAATTCGAGCAGTACTTC.

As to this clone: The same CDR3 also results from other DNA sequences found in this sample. CDR3 loop: CASSPGQNTEAFF. In DNA form, the CDR3 reads TGTGCCAGCTCACCAGGTCAGAACACTGAAGCTTTCTTT. The chain links TRBV18 to TRBJ1-1; D is uncertain. CDR3 length: 13 residues. Per germline, CDR1 KGHSH and CDR2 LQKENI. The V end lost 2 bases, the J end lost 1 base, and 5 bases lay between the germline ends.

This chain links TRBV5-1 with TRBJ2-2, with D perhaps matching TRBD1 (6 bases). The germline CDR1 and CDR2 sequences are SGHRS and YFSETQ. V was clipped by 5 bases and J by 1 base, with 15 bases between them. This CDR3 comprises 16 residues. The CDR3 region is CASSHSLDRNTGELFF. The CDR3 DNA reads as TGCGCCAGCAGTCACTCCTTGGACAGGAACACCGGGGAGCTGTTTTTT.

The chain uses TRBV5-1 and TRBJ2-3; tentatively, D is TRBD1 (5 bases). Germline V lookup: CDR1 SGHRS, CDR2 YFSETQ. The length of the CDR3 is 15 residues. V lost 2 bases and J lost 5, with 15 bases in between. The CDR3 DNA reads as TGCGCCAGCAGCTTAGGGGCCCTCGAAGGAGATACGCAGTATTTT. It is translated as CASSLGALEGDTQYF.

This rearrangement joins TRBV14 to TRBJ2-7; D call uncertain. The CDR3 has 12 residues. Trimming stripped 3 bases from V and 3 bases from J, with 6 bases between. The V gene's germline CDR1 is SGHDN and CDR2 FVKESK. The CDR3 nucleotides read TGTGCCAGCAGCCATAGTAGCTACGAGCAGTACGTC. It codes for CASSHSSYEQYV.

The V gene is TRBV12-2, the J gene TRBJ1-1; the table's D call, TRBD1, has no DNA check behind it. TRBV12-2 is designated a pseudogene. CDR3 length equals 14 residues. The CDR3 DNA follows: TGTGCAAGTCGCGACGGACAGGAGAGAGCTGAAGCTTTCTTT. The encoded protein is CASRDGQERAEAFF.

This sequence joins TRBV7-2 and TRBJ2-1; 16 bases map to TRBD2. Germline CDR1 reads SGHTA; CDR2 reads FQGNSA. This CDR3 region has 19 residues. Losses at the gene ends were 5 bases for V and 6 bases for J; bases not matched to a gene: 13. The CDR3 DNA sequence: TGTGCCAGCAGCACTCAGCCGGGACTAGCGGGGGGGCCTCTCAATGAGCAGTTCTTC. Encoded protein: CASSTQPGLAGGPLNEQFF. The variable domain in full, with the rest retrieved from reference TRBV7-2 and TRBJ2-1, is GAGVSQSPSNKVTEKGKDVELRCDPISGHTALYWYRQSLGQGLEFLIYFQGNSAPDKSGLPSDRFSAERTGGSVSTLTIQRTQQEDSAVYLCASSTQPGLAGGPLNEQFFGPGTRLTVL.

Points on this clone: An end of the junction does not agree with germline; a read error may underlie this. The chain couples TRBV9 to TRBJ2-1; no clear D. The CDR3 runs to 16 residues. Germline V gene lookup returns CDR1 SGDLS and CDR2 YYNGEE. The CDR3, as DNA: TGTGCCAGCAGCGTAGCTCCAGATTTCTCCCACAATGAGCAGTTCTTC. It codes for CASSVAPDFSHNEQFF.

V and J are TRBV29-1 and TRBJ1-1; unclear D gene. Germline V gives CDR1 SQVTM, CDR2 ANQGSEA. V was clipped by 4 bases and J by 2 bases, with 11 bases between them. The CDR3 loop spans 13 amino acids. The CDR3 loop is CSVAETLNTEAFF. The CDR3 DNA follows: TGCAGCGTTGCCGAGACCCTCAACACTGAAGCTTTCTTT.

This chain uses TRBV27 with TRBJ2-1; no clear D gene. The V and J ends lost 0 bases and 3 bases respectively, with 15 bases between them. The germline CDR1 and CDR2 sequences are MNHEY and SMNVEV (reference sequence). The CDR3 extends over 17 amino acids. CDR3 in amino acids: CASSLSAGPPRYNEQFF. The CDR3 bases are TGTGCCAGCAGTTTATCGGCAGGCCCTCCCCGCTACAATGAGCAGTTCTTC.

The CDR3 sequence: CASSPRGQVQAFF. CDR3 sequence (DNA): TGTGCCAGCAGCCCCCGCGGACAGGTTCAAGCTTTCTTT. The chain combines TRBV9 with TRBJ1-1, with 7 bases that match TRBD1. Trimming took 4 bases from V and 9 from J; bases not matched to a gene: 9. Looked up from germline, CDR1 is SGDLS and CDR2 is YYNGEE. This CDR3 has 13 amino acids.

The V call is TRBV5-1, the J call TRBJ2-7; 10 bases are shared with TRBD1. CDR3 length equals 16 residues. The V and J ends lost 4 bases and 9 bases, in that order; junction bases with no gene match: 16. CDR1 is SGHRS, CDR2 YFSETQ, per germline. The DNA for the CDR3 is TGCGCCAGCAGCACCGGAACGGAGACAGGGGGCGCGGGGCAGTACGTC. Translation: CASSTGTETGGAGQYV.

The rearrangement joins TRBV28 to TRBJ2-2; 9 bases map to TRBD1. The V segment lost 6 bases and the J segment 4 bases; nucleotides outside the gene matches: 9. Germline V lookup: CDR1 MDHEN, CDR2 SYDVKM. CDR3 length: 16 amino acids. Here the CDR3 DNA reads TGTGCCAGCAGGACAACCGGGACAGGGTTCACCGGGGAGCTGTTTTTT. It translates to CASRTTGTGFTGELFF.

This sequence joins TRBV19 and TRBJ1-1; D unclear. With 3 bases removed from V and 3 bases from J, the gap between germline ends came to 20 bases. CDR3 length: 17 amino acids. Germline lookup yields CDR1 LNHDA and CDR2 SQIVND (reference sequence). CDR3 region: CASSIDQDPSQDTEAFF. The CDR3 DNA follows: TGTGCCAGTAGTATCGATCAGGATCCCTCACAAGACACTGAAGCTTTCTTT. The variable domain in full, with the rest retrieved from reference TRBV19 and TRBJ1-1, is DGGITQSPKYLFRKEGQNVTLSCEQNLNHDAMYWYRQDPGQGLRLIYYSQIVNDFQKGDIAEGYSVSREKKESFPLTVTSAQKNPTAFYLCASSIDQDPSQDTEAFFGQGTRLTVV.

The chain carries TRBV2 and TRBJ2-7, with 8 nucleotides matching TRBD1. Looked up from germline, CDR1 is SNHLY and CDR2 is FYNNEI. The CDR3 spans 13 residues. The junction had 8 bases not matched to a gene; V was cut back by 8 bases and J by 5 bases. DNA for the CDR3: TGTGCCAGCGGGCGACAGGGGTTCAACGAGCAGTACGTC. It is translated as CASGRQGFNEQYV.